The clone carrying this T cell receptor (beta chain) was recorded a few times. What it binds is unknown. PCR tests turned positive between March and December 2020, before US Alpha, Beta and Delta variants. These data belong to a study of vaccination and CD4 T cells after COVID-19. Study-wide background: By nasal swab PCR, the convalescent patients were SARS-CoV-2 positive, with 9 or 10 mild cases and one severe. Samples after vaccination came a median roughly 70 days past dose two, ranging 14 to 241. Study conclusions and caveats: Convalescent patients showed a median approximately 83% of reactive clones that were seen only post-vaccination.

Deletions cut 7 bases from V and 4 bases from J, with 13 bases between. From germline, CDR1 is MNHEY and CDR2 SVGEGT. The CDR3 runs to 13 residues. TCRdb analysed the PCR reads with MiXCR anew, one entry per CDR3 protein. Counted here are roughly 16,000 distinct CDR3 sequences, roughly three fifths occurring once; the ten biggest clones make up roughly 1.1%. Sequences were derived from CD4+ T cells from blood, sampled after SARS-CoV-2 vaccination. The chain is built from TRBV6-2 or TRBV6-3 and TRBJ1-2, with unresolved D. This sequence originates from a human donor who had recovered from COVID-19. This CDR3 reads CASMTPQGYGYTF. The DNA for the CDR3 is TGTGCCAGCATGACTCCCCAAGGCTATGGCTACACCTTC.